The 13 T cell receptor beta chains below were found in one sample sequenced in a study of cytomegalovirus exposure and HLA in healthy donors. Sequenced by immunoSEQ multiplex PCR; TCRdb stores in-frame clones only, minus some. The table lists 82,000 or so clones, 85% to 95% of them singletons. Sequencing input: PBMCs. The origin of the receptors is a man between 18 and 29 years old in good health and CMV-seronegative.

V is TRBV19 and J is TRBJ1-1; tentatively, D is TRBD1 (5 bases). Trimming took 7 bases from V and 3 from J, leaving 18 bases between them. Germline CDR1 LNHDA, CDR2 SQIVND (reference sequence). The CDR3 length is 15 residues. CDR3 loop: CASTPGRLSYTEAFF. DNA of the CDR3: TGTGCCAGTACTCCAGGGCGCCTCTCGTACACTGAAGCTTTCTTT.

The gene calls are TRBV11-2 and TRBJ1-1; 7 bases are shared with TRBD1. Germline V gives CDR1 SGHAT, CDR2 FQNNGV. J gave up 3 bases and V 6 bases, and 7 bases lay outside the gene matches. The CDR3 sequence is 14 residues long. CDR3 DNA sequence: TGTGCCAGCAGGAGGACAGGTTGGGACACTGAAGCTTTCTTT. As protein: CASRRTGWDTEAFF.

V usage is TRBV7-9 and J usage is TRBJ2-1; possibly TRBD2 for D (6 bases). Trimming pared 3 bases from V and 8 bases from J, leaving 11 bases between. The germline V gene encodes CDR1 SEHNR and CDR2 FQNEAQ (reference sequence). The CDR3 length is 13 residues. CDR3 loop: CASSFSGEDEQFF. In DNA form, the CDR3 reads TGTGCCAGCAGCTTCTCCGGGGAGGATGAGCAGTTCTTC.

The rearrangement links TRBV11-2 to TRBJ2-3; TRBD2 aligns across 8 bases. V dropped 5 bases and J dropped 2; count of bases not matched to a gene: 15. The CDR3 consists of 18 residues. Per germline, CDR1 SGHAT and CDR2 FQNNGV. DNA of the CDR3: TGTGCCAGCAGCCGGCCTATCCTAGCGGGTGAAGACACAGATACGCAGTATTTT. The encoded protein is CASSRPILAGEDTDTQYF.

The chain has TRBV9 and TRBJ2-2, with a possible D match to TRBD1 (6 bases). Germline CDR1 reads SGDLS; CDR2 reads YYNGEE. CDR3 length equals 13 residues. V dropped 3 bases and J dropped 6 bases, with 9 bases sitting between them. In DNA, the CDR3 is TGTGCCAGCAGCGCACAGGGTCCCGGGGAGCTGTTTTTT. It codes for CASSAQGPGELFF.

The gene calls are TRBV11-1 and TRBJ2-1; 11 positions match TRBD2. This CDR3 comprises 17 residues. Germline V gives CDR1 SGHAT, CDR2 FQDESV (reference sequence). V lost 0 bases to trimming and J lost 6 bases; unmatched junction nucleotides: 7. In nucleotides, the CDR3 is TGTGCCAGCAGCTTAGCGCTACTAGCGGGAGTCCCCAATGAGCAGTTCTTC. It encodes CASSLALLAGVPNEQFF.

The CDR3 here is CASSWSSTGEINYGYTF. The CDR3, as DNA: TGTGCCAGCAGCTGGAGCAGCACAGGGGAAATTAACTATGGCTACACCTTC. J is TRBJ1-2 and V is TRBV7-9, with 7 bases fitting TRBD1. The CDR3 is made up of 17 amino acids. Germline V CDR1 and CDR2: SEHNR, FQNEAQ (reference sequence). V gave up 4 bases and J gave up 1 base; unmatched junction bases: 12.

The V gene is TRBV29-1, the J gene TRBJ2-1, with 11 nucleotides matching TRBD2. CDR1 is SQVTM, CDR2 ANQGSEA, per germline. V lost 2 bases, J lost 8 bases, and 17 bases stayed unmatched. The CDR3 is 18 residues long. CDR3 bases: TGCAGCGTTGAAACCCTCGACCTTAGCGGGAGGGCCCCATATGAGCAGTTCTTC. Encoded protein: CSVETLDLSGRAPYEQFF.

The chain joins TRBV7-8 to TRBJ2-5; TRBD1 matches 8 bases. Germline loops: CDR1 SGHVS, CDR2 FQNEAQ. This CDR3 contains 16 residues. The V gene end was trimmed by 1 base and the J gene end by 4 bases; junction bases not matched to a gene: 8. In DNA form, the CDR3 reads TGTGCCAGCAGCTTAGAGAGGACAGGGAAAGGAGAGACCCAGTACTTC. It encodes CASSLERTGKGETQYF.

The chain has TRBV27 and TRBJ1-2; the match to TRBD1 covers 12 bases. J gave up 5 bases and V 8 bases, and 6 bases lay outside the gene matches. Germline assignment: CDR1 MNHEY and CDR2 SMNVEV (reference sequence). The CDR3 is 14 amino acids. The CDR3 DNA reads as TGTGCCAGCGGGGGACAGGGGGCGCGGTATGGCTACACCTTC. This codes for CASGGQGARYGYTF.

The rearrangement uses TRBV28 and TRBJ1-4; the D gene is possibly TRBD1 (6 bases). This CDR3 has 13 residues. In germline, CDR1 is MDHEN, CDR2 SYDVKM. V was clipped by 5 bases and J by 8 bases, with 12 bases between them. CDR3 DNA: TGTGCCAGCAGTCAACAGGGTCGAGAAAAACTGTTTTTT. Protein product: CASSQQGREKLFF.

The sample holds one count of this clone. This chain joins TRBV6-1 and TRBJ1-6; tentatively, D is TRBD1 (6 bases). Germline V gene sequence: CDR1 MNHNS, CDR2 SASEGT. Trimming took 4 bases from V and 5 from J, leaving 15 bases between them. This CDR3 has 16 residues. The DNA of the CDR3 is TGTGCCAGCAGTGGGTTGGGGGCGGTGGATAATTCACCCCTCCACTTT. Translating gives CASSGLGAVDNSPLHF.

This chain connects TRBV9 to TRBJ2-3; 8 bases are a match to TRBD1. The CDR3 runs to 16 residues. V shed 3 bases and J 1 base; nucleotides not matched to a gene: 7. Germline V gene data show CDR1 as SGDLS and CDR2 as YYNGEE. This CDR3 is CASSGLGQAGTDTQYF. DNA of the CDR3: TGTGCCAGCAGCGGATTGGGACAGGCGGGCACAGATACGCAGTATTTT.